The clone carrying this TCR beta chain has just a few counts. What it binds is not known. As for treatment: approximately 9-day PBMC culture with coronavirus spike peptide pools or control peptides (ViraFEST assay). CDR3 length equals 12 residues. Trimming shortened V by 0 bases and J by 4 bases, and 2 bases separated the two germline ends. Per the germline V gene, CDR1 is ENHRY and CDR2 is SYGVKD. The sample is drawn from a study of vaccination and CD4 T cells after COVID-19. Sequencing of cultured CD4+ T cell DNA used the Oncomine TCR Beta short-read assay. TCRdb independently ran MiXCR on the PCR reads; one entry per CDR3 protein. The top ten clones hold over 15% of a sample with 15,000 or so distinct CDR3 sequences, approximately 47% of them seen once.

Sample: CD4+ T cells from blood, cultured in vitro, taken before SARS-CoV-2 vaccination. This TCR came from a human donor who received a COVID-19 vaccine. This chain connects TRBV10-3 to TRBJ2-3; D unresolved. For the CDR3, the DNA is TGTGCCATCAGTGAGTCGGCAGATACGCAGTATTTT. Amino acids: CAISESADTQYF.